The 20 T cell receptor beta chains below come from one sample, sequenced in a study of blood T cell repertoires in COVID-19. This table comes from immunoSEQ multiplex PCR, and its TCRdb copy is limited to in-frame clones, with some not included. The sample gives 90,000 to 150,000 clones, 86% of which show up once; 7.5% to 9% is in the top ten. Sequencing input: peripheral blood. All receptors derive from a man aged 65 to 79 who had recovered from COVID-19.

CDR3 protein: CASSYDLLKLFF. In DNA form, the CDR3 reads TGTGCCAGCAGTTACGACTTACTTAAACTGTTTTTT. J is TRBJ1-4 and V is TRBV6-6; D uncertain. Deletions cut 2 bases from V and 11 bases from J, with 9 bases between. This CDR3 is 12 amino acids long. Germline V gene data show CDR1 as MNHNY and CDR2 as SVGAGI (reference sequence).

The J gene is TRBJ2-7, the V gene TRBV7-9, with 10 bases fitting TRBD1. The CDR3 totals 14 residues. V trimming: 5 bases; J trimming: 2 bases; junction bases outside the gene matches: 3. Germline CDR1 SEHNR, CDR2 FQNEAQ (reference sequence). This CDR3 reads CASSPGQGPYEQYF. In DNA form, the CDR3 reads TGTGCCAGCAGCCCGGGACAGGGGCCCTACGAGCAGTACTTC.

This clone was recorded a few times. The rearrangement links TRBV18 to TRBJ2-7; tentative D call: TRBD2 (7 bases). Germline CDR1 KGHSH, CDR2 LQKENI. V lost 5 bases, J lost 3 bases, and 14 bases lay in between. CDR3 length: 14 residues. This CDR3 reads CASSKAGALYEQYF. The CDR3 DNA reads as TGTGCCAGCTCAAAGGCGGGGGCCCTCTACGAGCAGTACTTC.

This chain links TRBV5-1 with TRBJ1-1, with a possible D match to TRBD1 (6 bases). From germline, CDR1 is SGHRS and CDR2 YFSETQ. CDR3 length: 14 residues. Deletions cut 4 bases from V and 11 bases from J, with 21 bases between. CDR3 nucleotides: TGCGCCAGCAGCCCGCCGGGGCAAACAGGGCAGGCTTTCTTT. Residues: CASSPPGQTGQAFF. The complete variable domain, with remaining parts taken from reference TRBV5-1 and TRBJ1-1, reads KAGVTQTPRYLIKTRGQQVTLSCSPISGHRSVSWYQQTPGQGLQFLFEYFSETQRNKGNFPGRFSGRQFSNSRSEMNVSTLELGDSALYLCASSPPGQTGQAFFGQGTRLTVV.

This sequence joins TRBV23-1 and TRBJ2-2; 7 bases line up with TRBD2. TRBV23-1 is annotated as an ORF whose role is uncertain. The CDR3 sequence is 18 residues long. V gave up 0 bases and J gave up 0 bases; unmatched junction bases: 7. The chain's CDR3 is CASSQSGAGEPNTGELFF. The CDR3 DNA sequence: TGCGCCAGCAGTCAATCCGGGGCGGGAGAACCGAACACCGGGGAGCTGTTTTTT.

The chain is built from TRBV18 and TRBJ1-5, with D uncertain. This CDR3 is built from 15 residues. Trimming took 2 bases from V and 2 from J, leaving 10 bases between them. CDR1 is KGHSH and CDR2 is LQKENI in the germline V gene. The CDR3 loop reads CASSPARMGNQPQHF. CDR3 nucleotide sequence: TGTGCCAGCTCACCAGCGAGGATGGGCAATCAGCCCCAGCATTTT.

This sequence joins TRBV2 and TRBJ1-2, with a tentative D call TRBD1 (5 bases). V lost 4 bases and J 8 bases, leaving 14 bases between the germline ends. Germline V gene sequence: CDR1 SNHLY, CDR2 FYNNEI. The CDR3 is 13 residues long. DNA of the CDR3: TGTGCCAGCAGTGGGCAGGGTAGTACCGGCTACACCTTC. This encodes CASSGQGSTGYTF.

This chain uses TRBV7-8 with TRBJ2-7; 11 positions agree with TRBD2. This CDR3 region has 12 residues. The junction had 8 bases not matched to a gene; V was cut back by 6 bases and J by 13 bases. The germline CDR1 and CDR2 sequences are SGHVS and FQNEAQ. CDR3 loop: CASSFSGRASYF. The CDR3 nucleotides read TGTGCCAGCAGTTTTAGCGGGAGGGCGTCTTACTTC.

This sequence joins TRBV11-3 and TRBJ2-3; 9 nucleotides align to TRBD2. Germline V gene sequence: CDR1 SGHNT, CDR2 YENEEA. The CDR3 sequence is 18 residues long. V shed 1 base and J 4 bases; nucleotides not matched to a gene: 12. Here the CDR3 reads CASSLGSLGIAGADTQYF. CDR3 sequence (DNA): TGTGCCAGCAGCTTAGGCTCCTTAGGGATAGCGGGAGCAGATACGCAGTATTTT.

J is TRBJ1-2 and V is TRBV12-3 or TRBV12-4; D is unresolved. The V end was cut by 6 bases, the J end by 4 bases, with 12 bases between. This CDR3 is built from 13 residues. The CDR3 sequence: CASRYTGTYGYTF. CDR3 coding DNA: TGTGCCAGCAGATATACGGGTACCTATGGCTACACCTTC.

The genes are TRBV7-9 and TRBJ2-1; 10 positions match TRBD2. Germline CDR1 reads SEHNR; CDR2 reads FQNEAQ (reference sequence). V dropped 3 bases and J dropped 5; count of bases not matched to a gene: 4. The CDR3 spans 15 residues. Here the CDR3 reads CASSLLAGGNNEQFF. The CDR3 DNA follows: TGTGCCAGCAGCTTGTTAGCGGGAGGAAACAATGAGCAGTTCTTC.

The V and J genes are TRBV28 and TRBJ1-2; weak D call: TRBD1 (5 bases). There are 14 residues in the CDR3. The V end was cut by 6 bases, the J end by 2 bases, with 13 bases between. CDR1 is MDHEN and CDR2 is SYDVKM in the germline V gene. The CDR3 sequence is CASRRRQSNYGYTF. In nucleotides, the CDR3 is TGTGCCAGCAGGAGGAGACAGTCCAACTATGGCTACACCTTC.

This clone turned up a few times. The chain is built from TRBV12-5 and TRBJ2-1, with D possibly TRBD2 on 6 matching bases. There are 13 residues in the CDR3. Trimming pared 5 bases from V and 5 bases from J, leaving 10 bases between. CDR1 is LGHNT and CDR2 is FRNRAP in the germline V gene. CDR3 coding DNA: TGTGCTAGTGGTACGGGACTTAACAATGAGCAGTTCTTC. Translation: CASGTGLNNEQFF.

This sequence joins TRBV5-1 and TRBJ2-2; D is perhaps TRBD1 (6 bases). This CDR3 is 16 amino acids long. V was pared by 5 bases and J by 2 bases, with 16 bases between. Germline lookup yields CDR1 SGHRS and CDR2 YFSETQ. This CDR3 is CASSLRTARNTGELFF. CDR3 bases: TGCGCCAGCAGTCTCAGGACAGCCAGAAACACCGGGGAGCTGTTTTTT.

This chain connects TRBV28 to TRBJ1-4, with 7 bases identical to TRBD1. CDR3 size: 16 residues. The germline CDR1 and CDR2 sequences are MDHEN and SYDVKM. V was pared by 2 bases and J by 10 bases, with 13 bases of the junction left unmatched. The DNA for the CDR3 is TGTGCCAGCAGTTTAATAAGGGGGCAGGGAATCGCAAAACTGTTTTTT. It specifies CASSLIRGQGIAKLFF.

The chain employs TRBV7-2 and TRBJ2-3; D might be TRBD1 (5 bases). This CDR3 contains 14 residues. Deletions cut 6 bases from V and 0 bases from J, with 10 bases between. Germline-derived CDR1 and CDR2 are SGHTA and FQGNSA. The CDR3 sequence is CASRIQGSTDTQYF. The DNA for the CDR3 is TGTGCCAGCAGAATTCAGGGAAGCACAGATACGCAGTATTTT.

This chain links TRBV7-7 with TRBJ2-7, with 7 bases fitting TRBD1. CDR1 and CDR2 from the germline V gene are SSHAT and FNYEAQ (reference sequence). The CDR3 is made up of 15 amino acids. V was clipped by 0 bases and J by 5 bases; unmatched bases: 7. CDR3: CASSLAPTDRDEQYF. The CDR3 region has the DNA TGTGCCAGCAGCTTAGCCCCGACCGACAGGGACGAGCAGTACTTC.

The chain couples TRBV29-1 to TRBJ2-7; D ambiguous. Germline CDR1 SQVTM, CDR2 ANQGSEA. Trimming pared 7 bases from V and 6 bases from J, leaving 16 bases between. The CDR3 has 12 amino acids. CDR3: CSAKADMSEQYF. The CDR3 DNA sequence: TGCAGCGCAAAGGCTGACATGAGCGAGCAGTACTTC.

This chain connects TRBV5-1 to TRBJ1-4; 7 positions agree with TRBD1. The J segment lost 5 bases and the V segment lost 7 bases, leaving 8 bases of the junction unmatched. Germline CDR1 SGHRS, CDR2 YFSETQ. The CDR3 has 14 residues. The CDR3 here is CASGPGQPNEKLFF. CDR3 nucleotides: TGCGCCAGCGGACCGGGACAGCCGAATGAAAAACTGTTTTTT.

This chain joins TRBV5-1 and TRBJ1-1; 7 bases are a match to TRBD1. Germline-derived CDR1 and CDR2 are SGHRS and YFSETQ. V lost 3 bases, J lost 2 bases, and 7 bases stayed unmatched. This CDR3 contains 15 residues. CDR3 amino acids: CASSSPDRPNTEAFF. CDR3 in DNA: TGCGCCAGCAGCTCTCCGGACAGGCCCAACACTGAAGCTTTCTTT.